Included here is one TCR beta chain sequence, with context. Which antigen it targets is not known. Base qualities are not at hand, and no much larger clone is one base apart. This specimen comes from a study of shared clonotypes between healthy human individuals (dated by TCRdb to 2020 to 2021). Regarding the complete study: The cohort comprised a couple of women and a few men aged 18 to 49 years. For each donor, CD4 naive and CD4 memory were each run on three plates, CD8 naive on two plates, and CD8 memory on one plate. To estimate repertoire size and how much clonotypes are shared between individuals, the study performed deep sequencing of blood TCR repertoires from five healthy adults. To increase sequencing depth and limit assay-specific biases, TCR repertoire library preparation and sequencing were carried out by different laboratories using diverse techniques. Per donor, leukapheresis produced somewhere between about 0.94 and 10 billion PBMCs. Results the study describes overall, beyond this receptor: Naive subsets generally had larger estimated clonotype richness than memory subsets did. Rarefaction of sorted-subset datasets indicated incomplete sequencing despite the large sequencing depth. Roughly 5% of naive CD4, around 3.6% of naive CD8, roughly 2.4% of memory CD4, and roughly 0.4% of memory CD8 clonotypes were shared across a few donors. Compared with non-shared clonotypes, clonotypes shared by all four sorted-subset donors had higher generation probabilities. The small number of donors limited the genetic and exposure-history diversity represented. Pairwise subsampling led to the expectation that sequencing depth would affect the degree of clonotype sharing among donors. Sampling was limited to blood, and TCR repertoires in tissue likely differ from TCR repertoires in blood.

The donors were healthy, HIV-negative adults who had no recently reported acute infections or vaccinations. Every donor was a Caucasian adult residing in Nashville, Tennessee, USA. CD4+ T cells were enriched by magnetic negative selection; naive cells were then positively selected on CD45RA, and the negative fraction formed the memory subset. After blood collection by leukapheresis, PBMCs were isolated using Ficoll-Histopaque density gradient centrifugation and then cryopreserved in the vapor phase of liquid nitrogen. Purity and quantity of every magnetically sorted T cell population were checked by analytical flow cytometry. Each sorted fraction had its genomic DNA isolated and then quantified by UV absorbance on a Nanodrop 2000c. Counted from cysteine to phenylalanine, this CDR3 has 15 amino acids. Only the CDR3 region is kept as DNA, spanning 45 bases read in frame from base 1. From a lookup of the germline V gene, CDR1 and CDR2 are MDHEN and SYDVKM. V and J are trimmed by 3 bases and 5 bases, and the gene matches miss 6 bases of the junction.

Using the deep immunoSEQ assay, TCR CDR3 regions were amplified from genomic DNA by multiplex PCR. Genomic DNA extracted from each cell subset was distributed evenly over all wells of several immunoSEQ 96-well plates, and each plate served as one replicate. For sorted subsets, roughly 200 ng of genomic DNA, equivalent to 25,000 to 30,000 T cell genomes, went into each replicate PCR. Purified libraries were measured with a Qubit 3.0 fluorometer, size-checked on a Bioanalyzer 2100, and measured again with the KAPA Library Quantification kit. Every immunoSEQ 96-well plate was sequenced on a separate single-read 150-cycle Illumina NextSeq 550 flow cell. As for the authors' bioinformatics: Because only junctional sequences without quality scores were contained in the immunoSEQ output, filtering matching that applied to full-length reads could not be performed. Sequences were annotated with PyIR, a Python wrapper for IgBLAST v1.9, and V/J genes and CDR3 were assigned using IMGT germline references. Reads were filtered out if the reads had weak V/J assignments (E-value above 1e-6), no CDR3, stop codons, out-of-frame junctions, or ambiguous translated residues. V3J clonotypes were defined as sequences sharing the same inferred V gene, J gene, and CDR3 amino acid sequence. The percentage overlap between two repertoires was calculated by dividing the number of shared unique clonotypes by the size of the smaller repertoire. Repertoire richness was assessed with RTK rarefaction, the Chao1 estimator, and Recon v2.1 estimates of unobserved clonotypes. Generation probabilities for all TCRbeta clonotypes obtained by the gDNA method from a handful of donors were computed using OLGA. TCRdb limited this immuneACCESS table to in-frame rearrangements with V and J called. A share of clones is missing; checked studies link under half to unresolved V genes, and the rest is unexplained. That table supplies the V and J calls and clone size; D and trimming were determined from the DNA. This sample is represented by hundreds of thousands of clones; roughly 70% of them were singletons. Approximately 1.8% of the sample lies in the top ten.

The chain links TRBV28 with TRBJ1-5; 8 central nucleotides agree with TRBD1. The source is a woman in her 30s in good health. The sample was memory CD4+ T cells sorted from blood. The label giving this sample's cell subset or site can be read as: CD45RA-negative fraction. CDR3 protein: CASSFDRGFDQPQHF. Here is the DNA: TGTGCCAGCAGTTTTGACAGGGGTTTCGATCAGCCCCAGCATTTT.